This T cell receptor (beta chain) emerged from a study of blood T cells in healthy people across ages. Across the study: The template switching approach captured approximately one barcoded beta molecule for every two T cells.

A second roughly 6 to 11 cycle PCR used barcoded and J-beta primers. All cDNA molecules were each tagged by a template-switch adaptor with 12 random nucleotides. TCRdb passed the 5' RACE reads through MiXCR, listing each CDR3 protein once. The sample lists hundreds of thousands of distinct CDR3 sequences; around 48% were seen once. The germline V and J ends were trimmed by 6 bases and 0 bases, with 15 bases remaining between them. CDR1 is SQVTM and CDR2 is ANQGSEA in the germline V gene. This CDR3 is 15 amino acids long. About this clonotype itself: As yet, its antigen is unknown.

Findings of the study overall: Compared with aged donors, long-lived donors showed fewer expanded clones, suggesting selection.

This receptor was taken from a man older than 75 in good health. The chain is built from TRBV29-1 and TRBJ2-4, with D unresolved. Material for sequencing was blood. The DNA for the CDR3 is TGCAGCGTGGCCCTGGCCAGTAGAGCCAAAAACATTCAGTACTTC. Its translation: CSVALASRAKNIQYF. Complete variable domain (other parts from reference TRBV29-1 and TRBJ2-4): SAVISQKPSRDICQRGTSLTIQCQVDSQVTMMFWYRQQPGQSLTLIATANQGSEATYESGFVIDKFPISRPNLTFSTLTVSNMSPEDSSIYLCSVALASRAKNIQYFGAGTRLSVL.